The 2 T cell receptor beta chains below were found in one sample sequenced in a study of identical twins. MiXCR, applied by TCRdb to the 5' RACE reads, yields one record per CDR3 protein. The sample has hundreds of thousands of distinct CDR3 sequences, roughly 18% seen once; the top ten hold around 13%. This same sample was also taken into another study, of T cells expressing NK-cell markers.

The specimen sequenced was PBMCs. The receptors derive from a woman aged 18-35 years in good health.

The rearrangement joins TRBV7-2 to TRBJ2-7; D perhaps matches TRBD1 (6 bases). V was clipped by 5 bases and J by 2 bases, with 16 bases between them. This CDR3 is built from 15 residues. Germline assignment: CDR1 SGHTA and CDR2 FQGNSA. The CDR3 coding sequence is TGTGCCAGCAGCCCTCAAACAGGGTTCACCTACGAGCAGTACTTC. Its protein product is CASSPQTGFTYEQYF.

This clonotype showed up just a few times. The chain recombines TRBV12-3 or TRBV12-4 with TRBJ2-6, with 7 nucleotides matching TRBD1. CDR3 length: 17 amino acids. The J segment lost 3 bases and the V segment lost 6 bases, leaving 11 bases of the junction unmatched. The CDR3 reads CASRTTLTGLGANVLTF. CDR3 DNA sequence: TGTGCCAGCAGGACAACCCTGACAGGGCTTGGGGCCAACGTCCTGACTTTC.